This TCR beta chain came from a study of blood T cell repertoires in COVID-19. Study background: Material from acute and convalescent COVID-19 was sourced from the United States, Italy and Spain. Nucleic acid was either cDNA or gDNA, and it came from T cells, B-cell-depleted T cells, or PBMCs.

V shed 4 bases and J shed 5 bases, with 11 bases lying between them. CDR1 and CDR2 from the germline V gene are LGHDT and YNNKEL (reference sequence). The length of the CDR3 is 13 residues. Per the authors' pipeline: For nucleated cells, counts were estimated from reference gene primer amplification. Sequencing was performed with immunoSEQ multiplex PCR; in TCRdb, only in-frame clones are kept and a portion is missing. The V and J calls and clone size were taken over from that table, and D and trimming were inferred from the DNA. In the table there are about 300,000 clones, over 80% of which are singletons.

This TCR was sampled from a woman aged 45-60 years with COVID-19, enrolled during active disease. Material: peripheral blood. This chain joins TRBV3-1 (or the pseudogene TRBV3-2) and TRBJ1-2; possibly TRBD1 for D (6 bases). The CDR3 loop is CASSPTGEYGYTF. CDR3 in DNA: TGTGCCAGCAGCCCGACAGGAGAATATGGCTACACCTTC.